This T cell receptor beta chain was captured by sequencing in a study of blood T cell repertoires in COVID-19. In the study overall: The cDNA or gDNA used as material had been derived from T cells, B-cell-depleted T cells, or PBMCs.

Sequenced by immunoSEQ multiplex PCR; TCRdb stores in-frame clones only, minus some. Of under 85,000 clones in the sample, around 89% were seen once. Trimming cost V 3 bases and J 8 bases; bases outside gene matches: 10. This CDR3 contains 15 residues. Germline V gene data show CDR1 as SGDLS and CDR2 as YYNGEE. Sample: peripheral blood. The TCR originated in a man in his 70s with active or convalescent COVID-19. This chain uses TRBV9 with TRBJ2-1; TRBD1 matches at 8 bases. The DNA for the CDR3 is TGTGCCAGCAGCGCTGGGACAGGTACAATATATGAGCAGTTCTTC. This encodes CASSAGTGTIYEQFF. The full variable domain, with the rest looked up from reference TRBV9 and TRBJ2-1, is DSGVTQTPKHLITATGQRVTLRCSPRSGDLSVYWYQQSLDQGLQFLIQYYNGEERAKGNILERFSAQQFPDLHSELNLSSLELGDSALYFCASSAGTGTIYEQFFGPGTRLTVL.